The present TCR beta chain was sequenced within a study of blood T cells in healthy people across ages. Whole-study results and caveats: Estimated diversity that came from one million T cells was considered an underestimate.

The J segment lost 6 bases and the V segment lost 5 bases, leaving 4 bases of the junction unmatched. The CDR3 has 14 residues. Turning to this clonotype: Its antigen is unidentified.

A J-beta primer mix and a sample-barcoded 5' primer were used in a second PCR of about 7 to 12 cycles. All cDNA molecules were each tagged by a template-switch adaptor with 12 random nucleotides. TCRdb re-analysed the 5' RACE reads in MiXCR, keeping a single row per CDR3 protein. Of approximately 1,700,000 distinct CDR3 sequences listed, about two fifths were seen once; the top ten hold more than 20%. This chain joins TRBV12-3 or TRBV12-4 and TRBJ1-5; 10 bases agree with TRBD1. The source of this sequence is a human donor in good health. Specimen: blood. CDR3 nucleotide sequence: TGTGCCAGCAGTGGACAGGGGGTTGGTCAGCCCCAGCATTTT. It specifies CASSGQGVGQPQHF.